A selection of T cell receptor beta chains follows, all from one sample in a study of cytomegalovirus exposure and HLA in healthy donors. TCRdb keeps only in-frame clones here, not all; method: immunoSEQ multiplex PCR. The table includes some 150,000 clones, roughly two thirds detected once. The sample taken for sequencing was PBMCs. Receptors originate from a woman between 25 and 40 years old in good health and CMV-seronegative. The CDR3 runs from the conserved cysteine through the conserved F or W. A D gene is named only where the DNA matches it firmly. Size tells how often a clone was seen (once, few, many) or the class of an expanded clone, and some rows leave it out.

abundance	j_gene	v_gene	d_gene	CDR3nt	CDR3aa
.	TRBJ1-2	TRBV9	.	TGTGCCAGCAGCCCCCATCCAGGGAAAGGTGGCTACACCTTC	CASSPHPGKGGYTF
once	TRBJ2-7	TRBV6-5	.	TGTGCCAGCAGTTTCGGGACGAAGGGGGACGAGCAGTACTTC	CASSFGTKGDEQYF
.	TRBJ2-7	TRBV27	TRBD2	TGTGCCAGCAGTTTAGCTAGTAGCGGGTATAACGAGCAGTACTTC	CASSLASSGYNEQYF
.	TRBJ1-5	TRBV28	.	TGTGCCAGCACCACCCTCCAGGGGTTTTATCAGCCCCAGCATTTT	CASTTLQGFYQPQHF
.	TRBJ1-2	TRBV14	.	TGTGCCAGCAGCCAAGTTATCCGCTATGGCTACACCTTC	CASSQVIRYGYTF
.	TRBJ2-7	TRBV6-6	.	TGTGCCAGCAGGACCCCAGGGGCAGCCTACGAGCAGTACTTC	CASRTPGAAYEQYF
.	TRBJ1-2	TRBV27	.	TGTGCCAGCAGTTTATCGGGGACAAGCGCCTTC	CASSLSGTSAF
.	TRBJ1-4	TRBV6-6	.	TGTGCCAGCAGTCCCTTCGGGTCGGCTAATGAAAAACTGTTTTTT	CASSPFGSANEKLFF
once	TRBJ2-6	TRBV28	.	TGTGCCAGCAGTTCGTGGGAGTCCGGGGCCAACGTCCTGACTTTC	CASSSWESGANVLTF
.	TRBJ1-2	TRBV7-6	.	TGTGCCAGCACAATGGGCCCAGCTAACTATGGCTACACCTTC	CASTMGPANYGYTF
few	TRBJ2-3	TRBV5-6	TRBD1	TGTGCCAGCAGCTCCGGGACAGGGGGCGCAGATACGCAGTATTTT	CASSSGTGGADTQYF
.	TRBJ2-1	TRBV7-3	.	TGTGCCAGCAGCTTTAACTCCTACAATGAGCAGTTCTTC	CASSFNSYNEQFF
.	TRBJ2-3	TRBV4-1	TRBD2	TGCGCCAGCAGCCAAGCTTGGGCTAGCGGGGTTACAGATACGCAGTATTTT	CASSQAWASGVTDTQYF
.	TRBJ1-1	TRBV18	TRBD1	TGTGCCAGCTCACCACCGAGACAGGGGGGGAACACTGAAGCTTTCTTT	CASSPPRQGGNTEAFF
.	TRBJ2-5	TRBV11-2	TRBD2	TGTGCCAGCAGCGCAGCGGGGGGGCGAATAGAGACCCAGTACTTC	CASSAAGGRIETQYF
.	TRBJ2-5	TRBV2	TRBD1	TGTGCCAGCACTCTCGACGGACAGGGCCAAGAGACCCAGTACTTC	CASTLDGQGQETQYF
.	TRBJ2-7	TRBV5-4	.	TGTGCCAGCAGCCCTGGAGACGCCTACTACGAGCAGTACTTC	CASSPGDAYYEQYF
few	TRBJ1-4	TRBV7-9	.	TGTGCCAGCAGCCCCGGGTCTCTAGATGAAAAACTGTTTTTT	CASSPGSLDEKLFF
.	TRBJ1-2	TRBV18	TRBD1	TGTGCCAGCTCAAGGCCACAGGGGAGCTACACCTTC	CASSRPQGSYTF
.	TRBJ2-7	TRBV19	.	TGTGCCAGTAGTACGGGTTACGAGCAGTACTTC	CASSTGYEQYF
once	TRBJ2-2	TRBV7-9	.	TGTGCCAGCAGCTTACCAGGACAAAGGGCCGGAGGGGACACCGGGGAGCTGTTTTTT	CASSLPGQRAGGDTGELFF
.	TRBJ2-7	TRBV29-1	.	TGCAGCGTTGGGACAGTGGCGGGCTACGAGCAGTACTTC	CSVGTVAGYEQYF
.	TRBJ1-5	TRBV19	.	TGTGCCAGTAGTATTGGGCTGGAAGGTCAGCCCCAGCATTTT	CASSIGLEGQPQHF
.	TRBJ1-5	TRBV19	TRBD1	TGTGCCAGTAGTATAAGGGACAGGGACAATCAGCCCCAGCATTTT	CASSIRDRDNQPQHF
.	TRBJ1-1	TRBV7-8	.	TGTGCCAGCAGCACCGGGACAACGAACACTGAAGCTTTCTTT	CASSTGTTNTEAFF
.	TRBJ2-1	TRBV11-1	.	TGTGCCAGCAGCCGCGAAGGGAGTCGGTCCTACAATGAGCAGTTCTTC	CASSREGSRSYNEQFF
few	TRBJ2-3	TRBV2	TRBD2	TGTGCCAGCAGTGAGGCTAGCGGATACACAGATACGCAGTATTTT	CASSEASGYTDTQYF
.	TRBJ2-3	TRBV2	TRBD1	TGTGCCAGCATCCGAGACAGGGGCACAGATACGCAGTATTTT	CASIRDRGTDTQYF
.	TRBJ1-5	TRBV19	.	TGTGCCAGTAGTATGGCGTCCAGGGCTTATAGCAATCAGCCCCAGCATTTT	CASSMASRAYSNQPQHF
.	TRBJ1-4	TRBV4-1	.	TGCGCCAGCAGCCGGGAGGGTGAAAAACTGTTTTTT	CASSREGEKLFF
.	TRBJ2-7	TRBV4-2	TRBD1	TGTGCCAGCAGCCAAAGGGGACAGGGCGACGAGCAGTACTTC	CASSQRGQGDEQYF
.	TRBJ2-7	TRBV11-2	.	TGTGCCAGCAGCAGTCCCAGGGCCTACGAGCAGTACTTC	CASSSPRAYEQYF
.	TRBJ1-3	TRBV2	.	TGTGCCAGCATCCGGGGGGCGTTTGGAAACACCATATATTTT	CASIRGAFGNTIYF
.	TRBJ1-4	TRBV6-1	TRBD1	TGTGCCAGCAGTAGACAGGGGTGGAGTGAAAAACTGTTTTTT	CASSRQGWSEKLFF
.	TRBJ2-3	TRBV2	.	TGTGCCTCGAAGGGCGGGCACACAGATACGCAGTATTTT	CASKGGHTDTQYF